One sample yielded the 22 T cell receptor beta chains listed below, sequenced in a study of OX40 agonist ivuxolimab in advanced cancers. Using immunoSEQ multiplex PCR, the repertoire was profiled, and TCRdb retains in-frame clones only, with some absent. Of about 60,000 clones listed, nearly 95% are singletons. Source: CD4+ or CD8+ T cells sorted from blood, taken in a trial of the OX40 agonist ivuxolimab. The receptors derive from an adult with an advanced solid tumor such as melanoma, head and neck, liver or kidney cancer.

V is TRBV19 and J is TRBJ2-2; TRBD2 matches 7 bases. With 7 bases clipped from V and 2 bases from J, the junction kept 13 bases outside the gene matches. From germline, CDR1 is LNHDA and CDR2 SQIVND (reference sequence). The CDR3 covers 17 residues. CDR3 in amino acids: CASTPGRGRVNTGELFF. The CDR3 DNA follows: TGTGCCAGTACCCCCGGTAGAGGGAGGGTTAACACCGGGGAGCTGTTTTTT. The variable domain in full, completed from reference TRBV19 and TRBJ2-2, reads DGGITQSPKYLFRKEGQNVTLSCEQNLNHDAMYWYRQDPGQGLRLIYYSQIVNDFQKGDIAEGYSVSREKKESFPLTVTSAQKNPTAFYLCASTPGRGRVNTGELFFGEGSRLTVL.

As regards this clone: Relative to the germline gene, one junction end is altered; a read error may explain this. The chain links TRBV7-7 to TRBJ2-1; D gene ambiguous. The length of the CDR3 is 13 residues. CDR1 and CDR2 from the germline V gene are SSHAT and FNYEAQ (reference sequence). This CDR3 is CASSYSSYNEQFF. The CDR3 region has the DNA TGTGCTAGCAGCTACAGCTCCTACAATGAGCAGTTCTTC.

This chain links TRBV5-1 with TRBJ1-2; possibly TRBD1 for D (5 bases). V shed 0 bases and J shed 6 bases, with 15 bases lying between them. The CDR3 consists of 15 residues. From germline, CDR1 is SGHRS and CDR2 YFSETQ. The DNA for the CDR3 is TGCGCCAGCAGCTTGGCCGATGGGGCAGGGAATGGCTACACCTTC. It yields the protein CASSLADGAGNGYTF. The full variable domain, rest sourced from reference TRBV5-1 and TRBJ1-2, is KAGVTQTPRYLIKTRGQQVTLSCSPISGHRSVSWYQQTPGQGLQFLFEYFSETQRNKGNFPGRFSGRQFSNSRSEMNVSTLELGDSALYLCASSLADGAGNGYTFGSGTRLTVV.

The chain carries TRBV5-1 and TRBJ1-1; no firm D call. The germline CDR1 and CDR2 sequences are SGHRS and YFSETQ. V shed 4 bases and J shed 6 bases, with 13 bases lying between them. This CDR3 is built from 13 residues. The CDR3: CASSPLGSAEAFF. As DNA, the CDR3 is TGCGCCAGCAGCCCCCTGGGGAGTGCTGAAGCTTTCTTT.

The count of this clone is one. The chain recombines TRBV29-1 with TRBJ2-7; D may correspond to TRBD1 or TRBD2 (6 bases each). The V end lost 4 bases, the J end lost 2 bases, and 15 bases lay between the germline ends. This CDR3 region has 14 residues. CDR1 is SQVTM, CDR2 ANQGSEA, per germline. CDR3 protein: CSVAVGGEAYEQYF. CDR3 coding DNA: TGCAGCGTTGCCGTCGGGGGCGAAGCCTACGAGCAGTACTTC.

This clone was detected once. The chain combines TRBV29-1 with TRBJ2-7, with TRBD1 matching 7 bases. This CDR3 comprises 16 residues. The V segment lost 1 base and the J segment 2 bases; nucleotides outside the gene matches: 11. CDR1 and CDR2 (germline): SQVTM, ANQGSEA. The CDR3 sequence is CSVEVLSAQGTYEQYF. The CDR3 DNA is TGCAGCGTTGAAGTTCTCTCCGCACAGGGGACCTACGAGCAGTACTTC.

The gene calls are TRBV7-9 and TRBJ2-3, with D unresolved. Germline lookup yields CDR1 SEHNR and CDR2 FQNEAQ (reference sequence). This CDR3 has 11 residues. Trimming cost V 5 bases and J 5 bases, with 5 bases left between them. For the CDR3, the DNA is TGTGCCAGCAGCGAAGGAGATACGCAGTATTTT. As protein: CASSEGDTQYF. Full variable domain (outside the CDR3, taken from reference TRBV7-9 and TRBJ2-3): DTGVSQNPRHKITKRGQNVTFRCDPISEHNRLYWYRQTLGQGPEFLTYFQNEAQLEKSRLLSDRFSAERPKGSFSTLEIQRTEQGDSAMYLCASSEGDTQYFGPGTRLTVL.

The chain links TRBV15 to TRBJ2-3; no definite D call. This CDR3 spans 15 amino acids. CDR1 and CDR2 (germline): LNHNV, YYDKDF (reference sequence). The V end was cut by 3 bases, the J end by 0 bases, with 10 bases between. The CDR3 loop reads CATSREPTSTDTQYF. DNA for the CDR3: TGTGCCACCAGCAGGGAACCAACTAGCACAGATACGCAGTATTTT.

The chain is built from TRBV6-6 and TRBJ1-4, with 8 bases lining up with TRBD1. The V and J ends lost 4 bases and 16 bases, in that order; junction bases with no gene match: 11. The CDR3 contains 13 residues. Germline V CDR1 and CDR2: MNHNY, SVGAGI (reference sequence). The CDR3 is CASSWDRIGDEFF. The CDR3 DNA follows: TGTGCCAGCAGTTGGGACAGGATCGGAGATGAGTTTTTT.

The V gene is TRBV4-1, the J gene TRBJ1-4; D is unresolved. CDR3 size: 15 residues. Germline lookup yields CDR1 MGHRA and CDR2 YSYEKL. V lost 0 bases and J 5 bases, leaving 10 bases between the germline ends. CDR3 sequence (DNA): TGCGCCAGCAGCCAAGAAAGGACGGTCAATGAAAAACTGTTTTTT. Translating gives CASSQERTVNEKLFF.

This chain links TRBV29-1 with TRBJ2-2; D might be TRBD1 (6 bases). There are 14 residues in the CDR3. Germline loops: CDR1 SQVTM, CDR2 ANQGSEA. V was shortened by 4 bases and J by 6 bases, with 15 bases between the two germline ends. The CDR3 sequence is CSVASLEGAGELFF. The CDR3 bases are TGCAGCGTTGCATCCCTCGAGGGGGCCGGGGAGCTGTTTTTT.

Only a few counts were recorded for this clone. V is TRBV19 and J is TRBJ1-1, with D unresolved. V lost 1 base and J lost 8, with 8 bases in between. The length of the CDR3 is 12 residues. CDR1 is LNHDA, CDR2 SQIVND, per germline (reference sequence). The CDR3 protein is CASSIGGNEAFF. As DNA, the CDR3 is TGTGCCAGTAGTATAGGAGGCAACGAAGCTTTCTTT.

This chain connects TRBV7-9 to TRBJ2-3; D is ambiguous. V was pared by 3 bases and J by 4 bases, with 5 bases between. Germline V gives CDR1 SEHNR, CDR2 FQNEAQ (reference sequence). CDR3 length: 12 amino acids. CDR3 loop: CASSFTPDTQYF. The CDR3 DNA reads as TGTGCCAGCAGCTTTACCCCAGATACGCAGTATTTT.

The chain links TRBV6-5 to TRBJ1-1, with TRBD1 matching 7 bases. Germline values: CDR1 MNHEY, CDR2 SVGAGI. The CDR3 contains 12 residues. The trim removed 6 bases at V and 3 bases at J, leaving 1 base unmatched. The CDR3 loop reads CASSQGDTEAFF. CDR3 DNA sequence: TGTGCCAGCAGCCAGGGGGACACTGAAGCTTTCTTT.

The V call is TRBV27, the J call TRBJ2-1; 7 bases fit TRBD2. Germline V gives CDR1 MNHEY, CDR2 SMNVEV (reference sequence). This CDR3 comprises 15 residues. Trimming cost V 4 bases and J 2 bases; bases outside gene matches: 5. CDR3 nucleotides: TGTGCCAGCAGTTCCGGGACTACAGCCTACAATGAGCAGTTCTTC. This gives the protein CASSSGTTAYNEQFF.

The V and J genes are TRBV7-6 and TRBJ2-7; D gene unclear. Between the trimmed V and J ends, which lost 0 bases and 0 bases, there was a span of 9 bases. This CDR3 comprises 15 residues. Germline V gene sequence: CDR1 SGHVS, CDR2 FNYEAQ. The CDR3 coding sequence is TGTGCCAGCAGCTTAGCGGCAGCGAGCTCCTACGAGCAGTACTTC. It specifies CASSLAAASSYEQYF.

This clone was detected only once. This rearrangement joins TRBV19 to TRBJ2-1; 8 bases fit TRBD2. CDR1 and CDR2 from the germline V gene are LNHDA and SQIVND (reference sequence). After removal of 4 bases from V and 0 bases from J, the junction contained 5 bases not matched to a gene. The CDR3 loop spans 16 amino acids. For the CDR3, the DNA is TGTGCCAGTAGTACCCAGCGGGAGAGCTCCTACAATGAGCAGTTCTTC. Translated: CASSTQRESSYNEQFF.

The V call is TRBV28, the J call TRBJ2-1; D is undetermined. This CDR3 spans 12 amino acids. Germline CDR1 is MDHEN and CDR2 is SYDVKM. V was cut by 7 bases and J by 6 bases, with 10 bases left in between. The CDR3 sequence is CASTAGSNEQFF. CDR3 coding DNA: TGTGCCAGCACGGCCGGGTCCAATGAGCAGTTCTTC.

The chain recombines TRBV5-5 with TRBJ2-7, with D tentatively TRBD1 or TRBD2 (5 bases each). The CDR3 consists of 14 residues. The germline V gene encodes CDR1 SGHKS and CDR2 YYEKEE (reference sequence). V lost 4 bases to trimming and J lost 0 bases, with 11 bases between them. CDR3 residues: CASSLWGSSYEQYF. CDR3 coding DNA: TGTGCCAGCAGCCTATGGGGGAGCTCCTACGAGCAGTACTTC.

This sequence joins TRBV30 and TRBJ2-5; D is possibly TRBD1 or TRBD2 (5 bases each). The CDR3 totals 12 residues. Germline values: CDR1 GTSNPN, CDR2 SVGIG (reference sequence). Trimming left V 6 bases short and J 2 bases short, with 10 bases between. CDR3 sequence reads: CACEGTQETQYF. CDR3 in DNA: TGTGCCTGCGAGGGGACGCAAGAGACCCAGTACTTC.

The rearrangement links TRBV29-1 to TRBJ2-3; 10 bases map to TRBD1. V was pared by 6 bases and J by 2 bases, with 8 bases of the junction left unmatched. The CDR3 has 15 amino acids. Germline V gives CDR1 SQVTM, CDR2 ANQGSEA. CDR3 protein: CSVQGQGDYTDTQYF. Written as DNA, the CDR3 is TGCAGCGTACAAGGACAGGGGGACTACACAGATACGCAGTATTTT.

In DNA, the CDR3 is TGTGCCAGCAGTTACTCGTACCGGGGACCTAATGAAAAACTGTTTTTT. Translated, it gives CASSYSYRGPNEKLFF. The genes are TRBV6-6 and TRBJ1-4, with D possibly TRBD1 on 5 matching bases. The germline V and J ends were trimmed by 0 bases and 3 bases, with 11 bases remaining between them. The CDR3 is 16 amino acids. Germline V gene lookup returns CDR1 MNHNY and CDR2 SVGAGI (reference sequence).